Given below is one TCR beta chain in context. No antigen is known for it. One base away there is no much larger clone; base qualities are not given. This record belongs to a study of chemoradiotherapy in HPV16-positive cancers (dated by TCRdb to 2021 to 2024). Background on the whole study: Candidate HPV-specific T-cell clones and common TCR motifs were defined through functional T-cell assays on cells from a couple of HPV16-positive patients. The study asked whether T-cell immunity against the HPV oncoproteins E6 and E7 changes during chemoradiotherapy and whether it affects survival. Next, the candidate HPV-specific TCRs and motifs were followed in TCR repertoires from around 87 patients with HPV-related cancers. Broad study findings and their caveats: In HPV16-positive patients, expansion of HPV-responsive T cells during chemoradiotherapy was associated with improved recurrence-free survival. Expansion of candidate HPV-specific clones and E7-related TCR motifs was observed in the tumor microenvironment during treatment, whereas no such expansion was observed for non-HPV-specific T cells. The survival association was reported for HPV16-positive patients, and the functional definition of HPV-specific T cells was derived from only a couple of HPV16-positive patients.

Its CDR3 holds 15 amino acids, cysteine through phenylalanine. The entry retains the CDR3 DNA only, 45 bases that are in frame from base 1. The germline V and J ends show losses of 3 bases and 0 bases respectively, and no gene match explains 2 bases of the junction. The germline V gene (reference sequence) yields SEHNR for CDR1 and FQNEAQ for CDR2. Library method: the immunoSEQ multiplex PCR assay. TCRdb obtained this table from immuneACCESS and retained in-frame rearrangements with V and J assigned. These tables miss some clones; where compared with another copy, unresolved V genes account for less than half of the shortfall, and the remainder is unexplained. The sample includes fewer than 25,000 clones, with about 87% observed a single time. Of the sample, approximately 6.2% is held by the ten largest clones. Because repertoires were sampled repeatedly during chemoradiotherapy, clonal expansion in the tumor microenvironment could be followed.

Here the chain combines TRBV7-9 and TRBJ1-3; 7 bases in the junction line up with TRBD1. The receptor comes from a human donor with HPV-associated anogenital cancer. The material was blood, obtained from a patient who underwent chemoradiotherapy. In nucleotides, the sequence is TGTGCCAGCAGCTTTACAGGGGCCTCTGGAAACACCATATATTTT. The encoded protein is CASSFTGASGNTIYF. This CDR3, with the reference TRBV7-9 and TRBJ1-3 proteins standing in past its ends, gives the full variable domain DTGVSQNPRHKITKRGQNVTFRCDPISEHNRLYWYRQTLGQGPEFLTYFQNEAQLEKSRLLSDRFSAERPKGSFSTLEIQRTEQGDSAMYLCASSFTGASGNTIYFGEGSWLTVV.